Listed below are T cell receptor beta chains from one sample, sequenced in a study of PD-L1 blockade in urothelial cancer. The assay was immunoSEQ multiplex PCR, and TCRdb's table has in-frame clones only and misses some. The profile shows 100,000 to 150,000 clones, about 84% of them singletons. The input for sequencing was PBMCs, taken around atezolizumab (anti-PD-L1) treatment. These receptors were taken from a man aged 50-60 years with urothelial cancer. Each CDR3 is given with its conserved first and last residue. A D gene is named only where the DNA matches it firmly. A clone size is listed for some rows: how often the clone was seen (once, few, many), or a class if it is expanded.

D	V	size	J	CDR3	DNA
.	TRBV18	.	TRBJ1-1	CASSITQFEAFF	TGTGCCAGCTCAATAACGCAGTTTGAAGCTTTCTTT
.	TRBV27	.	TRBJ2-6	CASSPRQAGANVLTF	TGTGCCAGCAGTCCGCGACAGGCTGGGGCCAACGTCCTGACTTTC
TRBD2	TRBV30	.	TRBJ2-5	CAWSSLRTSGSLGETQYF	TGTGCCTGGAGTTCCCTAAGGACTAGCGGGAGTCTTGGGGAGACCCAGTACTTC
TRBD2	TRBV27	.	TRBJ2-3	CASSLFSGRATDTQYF	TGTGCCAGCAGTTTGTTTTCCGGGAGGGCCACAGATACGCAGTATTTT
.	TRBV7-9	.	TRBJ2-1	CASSSKGADGQFF	TGTGCCAGCAGCTCCAAAGGGGCGGATGGGCAGTTCTTC
TRBD2	TRBV5-4	.	TRBJ2-5	CASSSGLAGRDGETQYF	TGTGCCAGCAGCTCGGGACTAGCGGGAAGAGATGGAGAGACCCAGTACTTC
.	TRBV2	many	TRBJ1-5	CASSVGTGGLNQPQHF	TGTGCCAGCAGTGTGGGGACGGGAGGCCTCAATCAGCCCCAGCATTTT
.	TRBV6-4	few	TRBJ1-1	CASSQMVNTEAFF	TGTGCCAGCAGTCAGATGGTGAACACTGAAGCTTTCTTT
.	TRBV28	.	TRBJ1-3	CASSFVRGNTIYF	TGTGCCAGCAGTTTTGTCAGGGGAAACACCATATATTTT
TRBD1	TRBV7-2	.	TRBJ1-6	CASRDRGPSPLHF	TGTGCCAGCAGGGACAGGGGGCCCTCACCCCTCCACTTT
.	TRBV27	.	TRBJ1-6	CASGYRYNNSPLHF	TGTGCCAGCGGTTACAGGTATAATAATTCACCCCTCCACTTT
TRBD2	TRBV11-2	.	TRBJ2-7	CASSLGLAFGGEQYF	TGTGCCAGCAGTCTAGGACTAGCCTTTGGAGGGGAGCAGTACTTC
TRBD2	TRBV7-7	.	TRBJ2-3	CASSLKPPASGVSTDTQYF	TGTGCTAGCAGCTTAAAGCCCCCGGCTAGCGGGGTTAGCACAGATACGCAGTATTTT
.	TRBV5-1	.	TRBJ1-4	CASSFGPNNEKLFF	TGCGCCAGCAGCTTTGGCCCCAACAATGAAAAACTGTTTTTT
TRBD1	TRBV7-9	few	TRBJ1-2	CASSSGQLKHLGYTF	TGTGCCAGCAGCTCGGGACAGCTAAAGCATCTGGGCTACACCTTC
.	TRBV6-1	.	TRBJ2-3	CASSEGAVGADTQYF	TGTGCCAGCAGTGAAGGGGCAGTTGGCGCAGATACGCAGTATTTT
TRBD2	TRBV10-1	.	TRBJ2-2	CAAGGSGELFF	TGCGCCGCCGGGGGGAGCGGGGAGCTGTTTTTT
.	TRBV7-6	.	TRBJ2-5	CASSPRVETQYF	TGTGCCAGCAGCCCGAGGGTGGAGACCCAGTACTTC
TRBD2	TRBV9	few	TRBJ2-1	CASSVDTAGEGWDEQFF	TGTGCCAGCAGCGTAGATACAGCGGGAGAGGGTTGGGATGAGCAGTTCTTC
TRBD1	TRBV19	.	TRBJ2-5	CASSIATGGKVRETQYF	TGTGCCAGTAGTATCGCGACAGGGGGGAAAGTAAGAGAGACCCAGTACTTC
TRBD2	TRBV7-8	once	TRBJ2-7	CASSLLAGAYEQYF	TGTGCCAGCAGCTTACTAGCGGGAGCCTACGAGCAGTACTTC
.	TRBV7-2	.	TRBJ1-4	CASSFMGHRTNEKLFF	TGTGCCAGCAGCTTCATGGGTCACAGAACTAATGAAAAACTGTTTTTT
TRBD1	TRBV19	once	TRBJ1-5	CASSRQGLSNQPQHF	TGTGCCAGTAGTAGACAGGGTCTTAGCAATCAGCCCCAGCATTTT
.	TRBV7-9	.	TRBJ1-1	CASSFPPGPEAFF	TGTGCCAGCAGCTTCCCCCCTGGGCCTGAAGCTTTCTTT